This TCR beta chain was profiled in a study of T cell responses to AZD1222 COVID-19 vaccine. The CDR3 is 15 residues long. From germline, CDR1 is WNHNN and CDR2 SYGVQD (reference sequence). The trim removed 4 bases at V and 3 bases at J, leaving 4 bases unmatched. This clone showed up just a few times. Its antigen is as yet unknown. Data came from immunoSEQ multiplex PCR; TCRdb stores just in-frame clones and leaves some out. This table has about 68,000 clones, about 80% appearing once. Notes on the study in general: AZD1222 recipients seropositive at baseline numbered only five or six. Clonal diversity was possibly underestimated, and the donors were mostly white British, with more females. In the spike-specific TCR repertoire, nearly half reportedly target unmutated variant regions. Rises in breadth and depth of Spike-specific TCRs came after two AZD1222 doses.

This chain joins TRBV10-1 and TRBJ1-1; TRBD1 matches at 11 bases. The source was peripheral blood, collected on day 0 of AZD1222 vaccination. This TCR was sampled from an adult in good health. The CDR3 spells CASSGTGGRDTEAFF. The CDR3 DNA sequence: TGCGCCAGCAGTGGGACAGGGGGCAGGGACACTGAAGCTTTCTTT.